A selection of T cell receptor beta chains follows, all from one sample in a study of blood T cells in healthy people across ages. TCRdb used MiXCR to reprocess the 5' RACE reads, holding one entry per CDR3 protein. The repertoire holds fewer than 700,000 distinct CDR3 sequences, about 43% seen once, with approximately 31% in the top ten. Sequenced material: blood. The receptors shown here come from an elderly man in good health. The CDR3 runs from the conserved cysteine through the conserved F or W. The order of the fields is J gene, D gene, V gene, clone size, CDR3 protein, CDR3 DNA. The D gene is left open where the match is weak. Rows give clone size only sometimes, using once, few, many, or a class for an expanded clone.

j_gene: TRBJ2-1
d_gene: TRBD2
v_gene: TRBV7-2
abundance: few
CDR3aa: CASSVLAGPYNEQFF
CDR3nt: TGTGCCAGCAGCGTACTAGCGGGGCCCTACAATGAGCAGTTCTTC

j_gene: TRBJ2-1
d_gene: NA
v_gene: TRBV29-1
abundance: many
CDR3aa: CSGGDGEQFF
CDR3nt: TGCAGCGGAGGGGACGGGGAGCAGTTCTTC

j_gene: TRBJ2-2
d_gene: TRBD1
v_gene: TRBV20-1
abundance: NA
CDR3aa: CSARSRQGAGELFF
CDR3nt: TGCAGTGCTAGATCGAGACAGGGGGCCGGGGAGCTGTTTTTT

j_gene: TRBJ2-1
d_gene: TRBD1
v_gene: TRBV29-1
abundance: few
CDR3aa: CSVASRGPQLRNNEQFF
CDR3nt: TGCAGCGTTGCATCCAGGGGGCCCCAACTTCGCAACAATGAGCAGTTCTTC

j_gene: TRBJ2-3
d_gene: TRBD1
v_gene: TRBV4-1
abundance: many
CDR3aa: CASSQSGTGGVTQYF
CDR3nt: TGCGCCAGCAGCCAGTCCGGGACAGGAGGTGTTACGCAGTATTTT

j_gene: TRBJ2-1
d_gene: TRBD2
v_gene: TRBV12-3/TRBV12-4
abundance: NA
CDR3aa: CASSKTSGGYNEQFF
CDR3nt: TGTGCCAGCAGTAAAACTAGCGGGGGTTACAATGAGCAGTTCTTC

j_gene: TRBJ1-2
d_gene: NA
v_gene: TRBV27
abundance: NA
CDR3aa: CASSYGAANYGYTF
CDR3nt: TGTGCCAGCAGTTACGGAGCAGCTAACTATGGCTACACCTTC

j_gene: TRBJ2-3
d_gene: TRBD2
v_gene: TRBV4-2
abundance: NA
CDR3aa: CASSQVGLADTQYF
CDR3nt: TGTGCCAGCAGCCAAGTTGGACTAGCAGATACGCAGTATTTT

j_gene: TRBJ2-7
d_gene: NA
v_gene: TRBV6-5
abundance: NA
CDR3aa: CASSSGRISYEQYF
CDR3nt: TGTGCCAGCAGTTCGGGACGTATCTCCTACGAGCAGTACTTC

j_gene: TRBJ1-2
d_gene: NA
v_gene: TRBV7-2
abundance: few
CDR3aa: CASSLSGLPGYTF
CDR3nt: TGTGCCAGCAGTCTAAGCGGGTTGCCGGGCTACACCTTC

j_gene: TRBJ2-5
d_gene: TRBD2
v_gene: TRBV7-2
abundance: NA
CDR3aa: CASNLRRGIQETQYF
CDR3nt: TGTGCCAGCAATTTGCGGCGGGGGATCCAAGAGACCCAGTACTTC

j_gene: TRBJ1-2
d_gene: TRBD1
v_gene: TRBV6-2/TRBV6-3
abundance: few
CDR3aa: CASRDRGASYGYTF
CDR3nt: TGTGCCAGCAGGGACAGGGGGGCCTCCTATGGCTACACCTTC